A selection of T cell receptor beta chains follows, all from one sample in a study of neoadjuvant anti-PD-1 for oral cavity cancer. TCRdb's copy holds only in-frame clones and misses some; the assay was immunoSEQ multiplex PCR. This sample has more than 25,000 clones; around four fifths occur once, and the top ten carry around 3%. The source material was PBMCs, sampled after nivolumab (anti-PD-1) treatment. The source of these receptors is a person aged 35 to 85 with oral cavity squamous cell carcinoma. Each CDR3 is given with its conserved first and last residue. A D gene is named only where the DNA matches it firmly. Rows give clone size only sometimes, using once, few, many, or a class for an expanded clone.

cdr3_nt cdr3_aa clone_size v_call d_call j_call
TGCAGCGTCCTTCAGGTCGCCAAAAACATTCAGTACTTC CSVLQVAKNIQYF NA TRBV29-1 NA TRBJ2-4
TGTGCCAGTGGACAGGGGCCGAATGGCTACACCTTC CASGQGPNGYTF NA TRBV19 TRBD1 TRBJ1-2
TGCGCCAGCAGCTTGGCGGGGGGACAGAACACTGAAGCTTTCTTT CASSLAGGQNTEAFF medium-sized TRBV5-1 NA TRBJ1-1
TGTGCCAGCAGATCCGACAGGACGACCTACGAGCAGTACTTC CASRSDRTTYEQYF few TRBV6-6 NA TRBJ2-7
TGTGCCAGCAGTGCCGGACAGGGCTTCTCCTACGAGCAGTACTTC CASSAGQGFSYEQYF once TRBV2 TRBD1 TRBJ2-7
TGTGCCAGCACCAGGTGGGGCAGGGGAAACAATGAGCAGTTCTTC CASTRWGRGNNEQFF NA TRBV7-2 NA TRBJ2-1
TGTGCCAGCAGCCACTTACAACCCGCTGAAGCTTTCTTT CASSHLQPAEAFF few TRBV7-6 NA TRBJ1-1
TGTGCCAGCAGCCTAAGGGGCGGACAGGTCGTAAACTATGGCTACACCTTC CASSLRGGQVVNYGYTF NA TRBV7-6 TRBD1 TRBJ1-2
TGTGCCAGCAGCTCGACAGTGCTTTATGGCTACACCTTC CASSSTVLYGYTF NA TRBV7-6 NA TRBJ1-2
TGTGCCAGCAGCTTGGTCTCTGGGGCCAACGTCCTGACTTTC CASSLVSGANVLTF NA TRBV5-4 NA TRBJ2-6
TGCGCCAGCAGCCAAGATCTTAGGATTGAAGCTTTCTTT CASSQDLRIEAFF NA TRBV4-3 NA TRBJ1-1
TGCGCCAGCAGTCAATCAGGGGGTTTCTCTGGAAACACCATATATTTT CASSQSGGFSGNTIYF NA TRBV23-1 NA TRBJ1-3
TGTGCCATCAGTAAGGACATCCCCAATCAGCCCCAGCATTTT CAISKDIPNQPQHF NA TRBV10-3 NA TRBJ1-5
TGTGCCACCAGCAGACCTGGGACCTCAGGGAAAGTTTCCCAGCATTTT CATSRPGTSGKVSQHF NA TRBV15 NA TRBJ1-5
TGCGCCAGCAGTGAGTGGGGGGGCACTCATGAAAAACTGTTTTTT CASSEWGGTHEKLFF NA TRBV10-1 NA TRBJ1-4
TGCAGCGTTGTCGTCCAGGGGAGCGGCACTGAAGCTTTCTTT CSVVVQGSGTEAFF NA TRBV29-1 NA TRBJ1-1
TGTGCCAGCAGTTCGAGCGTCTATGGCTACACCTTC CASSSSVYGYTF NA TRBV28 NA TRBJ1-2
TGTGCCAGCAGTTGGGGAACGAACACTGAAGCTTTCTTT CASSWGTNTEAFF NA TRBV6-5 NA TRBJ1-1
TGTGCCAGCAGCGTCGGACAGGAGGATGAAAAACTGTTTTTT CASSVGQEDEKLFF NA TRBV9 TRBD1 TRBJ1-4
TGCAGCGCCGTCCGGGGACAGGAGTATGGGGAAGCTTTCTTT CSAVRGQEYGEAFF NA TRBV29-1 TRBD1 TRBJ1-1
TGCGCCAGCAGAACTAGCGGGGGGGTCCTCTACAATGAGCAGTTCTTC CASRTSGGVLYNEQFF NA TRBV5-1 TRBD2 TRBJ2-1
TGCGCCAGCAGCCAAGATCAGGACAGGGGTGGAGTTCAGCCCCAGCATTTT CASSQDQDRGGVQPQHF NA TRBV4-1 TRBD1 TRBJ1-5
TGTGCCAGCGGGGGACAGGGCGCTTTGAACACTGAAGCTTTCTTT CASGGQGALNTEAFF NA TRBV2 TRBD1 TRBJ1-1
TGTGCCAGCAGTTACGGGGGGACTGAAGCTTTCTTT CASSYGGTEAFF NA TRBV5-6 NA TRBJ1-1
TGTGCCAGCAGTTACGCTGGGGACCAGTACTTC CASSYAGDQYF NA TRBV6-6 NA TRBJ2-5
TGTGCCAGCAGTTATCGGGGACAGGGGCTCTACGAGCAGTACTTC CASSYRGQGLYEQYF NA TRBV6-5 TRBD1 TRBJ2-7
TGTGCCAGCAGCTTGAGGCCGACAGATACGCAGTATTTT CASSLRPTDTQYF NA TRBV7-9 NA TRBJ2-3
TGTGCCAGCAGTGCTGCTTCAGACAATGATCAGCCCCAGCATTTT CASSAASDNDQPQHF NA TRBV11-3 NA TRBJ1-5
TGTGCCAGCAGCCACCTCTTAGATGGGACGACAGATACGCAGTATTTT CASSHLLDGTTDTQYF NA TRBV27 NA TRBJ2-3
TGTGCCAGCAGCCCAGAGACAGGGGTAACCCCCTACGAGCAGTACTTC CASSPETGVTPYEQYF NA TRBV7-9 TRBD1 TRBJ2-7
TGTGCCAGCAGCTTAGCGCTACTGGGAGGCGGGGCCAACGTCCTGACTTTC CASSLALLGGGANVLTF once TRBV7-2 NA TRBJ2-6
TGCGCCAGCAGCCAAGGTGGGGACAGGGTAACCTATGGCTACACCTTC CASSQGGDRVTYGYTF NA TRBV4-1 TRBD1 TRBJ1-2
TGTGCCAGCAGCCCAGTGGACAGCACCTACGAGCAGTACTTC CASSPVDSTYEQYF NA TRBV7-9 NA TRBJ2-7
TGTGCCAGCAGTCATACAGAGAACACCGGGGAGCTGTTTTTT CASSHTENTGELFF medium-sized TRBV4-2 NA TRBJ2-2
TGTGCCACTTTAGATCCAGGGAGCTCCTATAATTCACCCCTCCACTTT CATLDPGSSYNSPLHF medium-sized TRBV10-3 NA TRBJ1-6
TGTGCCAGCTCCCTTCAGGGAAGGGTGATAGACACTGAAGCTTTCTTT CASSLQGRVIDTEAFF NA TRBV18 NA TRBJ1-1
TGTGCCAGCAGCTGGGGGGGGGCGTACAATGAGCAGTTCTTC CASSWGGAYNEQFF NA TRBV5-8 NA TRBJ2-1
TGTGCCAGTAGTAGGCGGGACGGGACCTACGAGCAGTACTTC CASSRRDGTYEQYF NA TRBV19 NA TRBJ2-7
TGCGCCAGCAGCCCTGCCCCACCTGCCGGGGGGTGGAACACTGAAGCTTTCTTT CASSPAPPAGGWNTEAFF NA TRBV5-1 NA TRBJ1-1
TGTGCCAGCAGTTTGTCGGGCAGGGTTGAAGCTTTCTTT CASSLSGRVEAFF NA TRBV28 NA TRBJ1-1
TGCGCCAGCAGCTCTGCCGGGACAGGGTATCGCGAGCAGTACTTC CASSSAGTGYREQYF once TRBV5-1 TRBD1 TRBJ2-7
TGTGCCAGCAATTACGGCTCTGGGGCCAACGTCCTGACTTTC CASNYGSGANVLTF NA TRBV2 NA TRBJ2-6
TGCGCCAGCAGCCTGACTAGCGGGGGCCCTCGCACAGATACGCAGTATTTT CASSLTSGGPRTDTQYF once TRBV5-1 TRBD2 TRBJ2-3
TGTGCCAGCAGCCCCTTCCCTAACTATGGCTACACCTTC CASSPFPNYGYTF NA TRBV7-2 NA TRBJ1-2
TGCGCCAGCAGCTTATCCGAAGGACAGGGGTTGTACGAGCAGTACTTC CASSLSEGQGLYEQYF NA TRBV4-3 TRBD1 TRBJ2-7
TGTGCCAGCAGCTTGGCCGGGGAACAGGGCTTGGAGACCCAGTACTTC CASSLAGEQGLETQYF once TRBV5-6 NA TRBJ2-5
TGTGCCAGCACCAACCTCAGTGGGAGGTATGCTTTCTTT CASTNLSGRYAFF NA TRBV5-6 NA TRBJ1-1
TGTGCCAGTAGTCCCCTTCGGGGGGTCACAGATACGCAGTATTTT CASSPLRGVTDTQYF NA TRBV19 TRBD2 TRBJ2-3
TGTGCCATCAGTGCTACGGAGAACACTGAAGCTTTCTTT CAISATENTEAFF once TRBV10-3 NA TRBJ1-1
TGCGCCACCCGGGCGCAGGGAAGGGAAAAACTGTTTTTT CATRAQGREKLFF NA TRBV10-2 NA TRBJ1-4
TGTGCCAGCAGCACCAGCGGGGGGGCATGGAATCAAGAGACCCAGTACTTC CASSTSGGAWNQETQYF NA TRBV7-2 TRBD2 TRBJ2-5
TGCGCCAGCACCCAGCTATCAAGCACCGGGGAGCTGTTTTTT CASTQLSSTGELFF NA TRBV5-1 NA TRBJ2-2
TGTGCCACCCGGGCCAACATGAACACTGAAGCTTTCTTT CATRANMNTEAFF NA TRBV28 NA TRBJ1-1
TGTGCCAGCAGCCTTAGGGCGTTGGGCACAGATACGCAGTATTTT CASSLRALGTDTQYF few TRBV4-2 NA TRBJ2-3
TGTGCCAGCAGCTTAGCGGGACAGGGCCCCTATGGCTACACCTTC CASSLAGQGPYGYTF NA TRBV7-2 TRBD1 TRBJ1-2
TGTGCCAGCAGCTTAGCGTCCCCTAACTATGGCTACACCTTC CASSLASPNYGYTF NA TRBV7-9 NA TRBJ1-2